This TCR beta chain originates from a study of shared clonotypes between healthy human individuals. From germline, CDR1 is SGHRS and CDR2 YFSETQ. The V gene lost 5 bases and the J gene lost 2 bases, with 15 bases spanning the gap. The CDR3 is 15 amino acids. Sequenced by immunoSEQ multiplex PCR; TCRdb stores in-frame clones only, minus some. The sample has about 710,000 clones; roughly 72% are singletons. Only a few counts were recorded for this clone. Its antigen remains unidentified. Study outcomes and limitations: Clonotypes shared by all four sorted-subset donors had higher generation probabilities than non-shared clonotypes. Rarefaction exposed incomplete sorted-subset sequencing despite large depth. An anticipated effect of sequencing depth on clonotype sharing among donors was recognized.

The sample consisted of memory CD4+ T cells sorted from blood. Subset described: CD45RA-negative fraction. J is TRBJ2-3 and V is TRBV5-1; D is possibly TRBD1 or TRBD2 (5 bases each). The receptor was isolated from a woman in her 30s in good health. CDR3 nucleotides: TGCGCCAGCAGTTTGATGGGGGTCAACACAGATACGCAGTATTTT. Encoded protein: CASSLMGVNTDTQYF.